Below are 21 T cell receptor beta chains sequenced from a single sample in a study of T-cell reconstitution after alpha-beta-depleted transplantation in children (TCRdb year 2016). The library was prepared using PCR. The reads were generated on an Illumina HiSeq 2500. TCR libraries were prepared with molecular barcoding, using unique molecular identifiers to normalize TCRbeta repertoire quantification. TCRdb applied fastp at Q25 and MiXCR to the public reads, then kept only in-frame beta chains. Rows are unified per CDR3 protein, each entry keeping the most common DNA and genes. This sample holds roughly 670,000 distinct CDR3 sequences; over 10% were observed only once. The top ten hold about 0.77% of the sample. In light of the paper, this sample's treatment or condition label describes: allogeneic hematopoietic cell transplantation with graft depleted of TCRalphabeta T cells and CD19 B cells. This material consisted of PBMCs, taken before TCRalphabeta/CD19-depleted stem cell transplant. The receptor source for this set is a girl aged 2 to 10 with congenital amegakaryocytic thrombocytopenia, due to receive a stem cell transplant.

The genes are TRBV7-8 and TRBJ2-7; D remains unclear. The V and J ends lost 5 bases and 0 bases respectively, with 11 bases between them. The germline V gene encodes CDR1 SGHVS and CDR2 FQNEAQ. The CDR3 sequence is 14 residues long. This CDR3 reads CASSPIDHSYEQYF. The CDR3 nucleotides are TGTGCCAGCAGCCCAATAGACCACTCCTACGAGCAGTACTTC.

This clonotype was detected ten times or more. This chain uses TRBV20-1 with TRBJ2-1; D is ambiguous. Looked up from germline, CDR1 is DFQATT and CDR2 is SNEGSKA (reference sequence). V gave up 2 bases and J gave up 1 base, with 12 bases separating them. The CDR3 is made up of 15 amino acids. In DNA form, the CDR3 reads TGCAGTGCTAGACGTGGGATAGCTTCCTACAATGAGCAGTTCTTC. Translating gives CSARRGIASYNEQFF.

V is TRBV11-2 and J is TRBJ2-5, with TRBD2 as a possible D gene (6 bases). The CDR3 loop spans 15 amino acids. The V end lost 3 bases, the J end lost 5 bases, and 16 bases lay between the germline ends. In germline, CDR1 is SGHAT, CDR2 FQNNGV. This CDR3 reads CASSFYGGPVETQYF. For the CDR3, the DNA is TGTGCCAGCAGCTTCTACGGAGGGCCGGTTGAGACCCAGTACTTC. The complete variable domain, with remaining parts taken from reference TRBV11-2 and TRBJ2-5, reads EAGVAQSPRYKIIEKRQSVAFWCNPISGHATLYWYQQILGQGPKLLIQFQNNGVVDDSQLPKDRFSAERLKGVDSTLKIQPAKLEDSAVYLCASSFYGGPVETQYFGPGTRLLVL.

This chain links TRBV18 with TRBJ2-1, with TRBD2 matching over 8 bases. The V and J ends lost 5 bases and 8 bases, in that order; junction bases with no gene match: 11. The CDR3 has 15 residues. Germline-derived CDR1 and CDR2 are KGHSH and LQKENI. The CDR3 here is CASSGTSPRSDEQFF. DNA of the CDR3: TGTGCCAGCTCAGGGACTAGTCCCCGATCGGATGAGCAGTTCTTC.

This clonotype was seen just once. This chain connects TRBV20-1 to TRBJ2-5; 8 bases align to TRBD2. CDR1 and CDR2 from the germline V gene are DFQATT and SNEGSKA (reference sequence). V lost 1 base and J lost 5; bases outside the gene matches: 6. This CDR3 contains 14 residues. The CDR3 is CSARVVAGRETQYF. The CDR3 bases are TGCAGTGCTAGAGTTGTAGCGGGACGGGAGACCCAGTACTTC.

This clonotype was found many times. The chain carries TRBV7-3 and TRBJ2-1; TRBD1 agrees at 8 bases. V lost 4 bases to trimming and J lost 8 bases; unmatched junction nucleotides: 4. CDR1 is SGHTA, CDR2 FQGTGA, per germline. The CDR3 consists of 13 residues. The CDR3 region is CASSSGQGDEQFF. The DNA of the CDR3 is TGTGCCAGCAGCTCCGGACAGGGCGATGAGCAGTTCTTC.

This clonotype was detected ten times or more. The rearrangement joins TRBV29-1 to TRBJ1-5; D might be TRBD1 (5 bases). Trimming removed 4 bases from V and 7 bases from J, with 8 bases in between. The CDR3 is made up of 11 amino acids. From germline, CDR1 is SQVTM and CDR2 ANQGSEA. The CDR3 is CSVGGEQPQHF. In nucleotides, the CDR3 is TGCAGCGTTGGGGGGGAGCAGCCCCAGCATTTT.

In this sample, this clonotype turned up many times. This chain links TRBV12-3 or TRBV12-4 with TRBJ2-4, with D possibly called TRBD1 or TRBD2 (6 bases each). With 4 bases removed from V and 8 bases from J, the gap between germline ends came to 12 bases. The CDR3 covers 13 residues. The CDR3 here is CASSWGAGDIQYF. The CDR3 coding sequence is TGTGCCAGCAGTTGGGGGGCCGGAGACATTCAGTACTTC.

This clonotype was detected many times. The CDR3 region has the DNA TGTGCCAGCAGTTACGACGGGGGAATCGGATTGGCCGGGGAGCTGTTTTTT. It specifies CASSYDGGIGLAGELFF. The chain uses TRBV6-5 and TRBJ2-2; a weak D match, TRBD2 (6 bases). Between the trimmed V and J ends, which lost 2 bases and 6 bases, there was a span of 19 bases. The CDR3 is 17 residues long. In germline, CDR1 is MNHEY, CDR2 SVGAGI.

The chain recombines TRBV5-1 with TRBJ1-1; 9 bases map to TRBD1. The V segment lost 4 bases and the J segment 1 base; nucleotides outside the gene matches: 8. Germline values: CDR1 SGHRS, CDR2 YFSETQ. The CDR3 is 16 residues long. Written as DNA, the CDR3 is TGCGCCAGCAGCGCCGACAGGGGGGTATCGAACACTGAAGCTTTCTTT. Translation: CASSADRGVSNTEAFF.

This chain joins TRBV29-1 and TRBJ2-5; 7 bases line up with TRBD1. The V gene's germline CDR1 is SQVTM and CDR2 ANQGSEA. Unmatched junction bases numbered 8, after V lost 3 bases and J lost 7 bases. The CDR3 runs to 13 residues. CDR3 sequence: CSVDSGGSGTQYF. CDR3 coding DNA: TGCAGCGTTGACTCAGGGGGAAGTGGGACCCAGTACTTC.

In this sample, this clonotype turned up a few times. The genes are TRBV2 and TRBJ2-5; TRBD1 matches at 7 bases. Germline-derived CDR1 and CDR2 are SNHLY and FYNNEI. With V trimmed by 4 bases and J by 3 bases, 2 bases remained unmatched. This CDR3 spans 13 amino acids. The CDR3 spells CASSGQGEETQYF. The CDR3 region has the DNA TGTGCCAGCAGTGGCCAGGGGGAAGAGACCCAGTACTTC.

The table lists this clonotype with many counts. This chain links TRBV5-1 with TRBJ1-1; the match to TRBD1 covers 8 bases. Trimming cost V 8 bases and J 1 base; bases outside gene matches: 13. The CDR3 covers 16 residues. Per the germline V gene, CDR1 is SGHRS and CDR2 is YFSETQ. In DNA, the CDR3 is TGCGCCAGTCGGGACAGGATCATCTCCGGGAACACTGAAGCTTTCTTT. This sequence encodes CASRDRIISGNTEAFF.

The rearrangement links TRBV20-1 to TRBJ2-1, with D uncertain. The V end lost 1 base, the J end lost 4 bases, and 11 bases lay between the germline ends. The CDR3 is made up of 14 amino acids. Germline V lookup: CDR1 DFQATT, CDR2 SNEGSKA (reference sequence). CDR3 DNA: TGCAGTGCTAGAGGCACACAGACTTACAATGAGCAGTTCTTC. This encodes CSARGTQTYNEQFF.

This clonotype has just a few counts. The rearrangement uses TRBV12-3 or TRBV12-4 and TRBJ2-7, with 10 bases that match TRBD1. The CDR3 is 15 residues long. Trimming removed 5 bases from V and 6 bases from J; junction bases left unmatched: 10. The CDR3 loop reads CASSLPGTGEIEQYF. CDR3 nucleotide sequence: TGTGCCAGCAGTCTACCGGGGACAGGGGAAATCGAGCAGTACTTC.

This clonotype was found many times. The V call is TRBV29-1, the J call TRBJ2-5; TRBD1 aligns across 7 bases. The CDR3 runs to 14 residues. V lost 7 bases, J lost 5 bases, and 13 bases stayed unmatched. The germline V gene encodes CDR1 SQVTM and CDR2 ANQGSEA. This CDR3 reads CSDLSGQVVETQYF. CDR3 in DNA: TGCAGCGACTTATCCGGACAGGTTGTGGAGACCCAGTACTTC.

The gene calls are TRBV12-3 or TRBV12-4 and TRBJ2-5; possible D gene TRBD2, 6 bases. Trimming took 5 bases from V and 4 from J, leaving 8 bases between them. The CDR3 sequence is 12 residues long. The CDR3 loop reads CASSMEGETQYF. The DNA of the CDR3 is TGTGCCAGCAGTATGGAGGGAGAGACCCAGTACTTC.

This clonotype was seen only a few times. The chain combines TRBV20-1 with TRBJ2-1; D might be TRBD1 (5 bases). Germline V lookup: CDR1 DFQATT, CDR2 SNEGSKA (reference sequence). Between the trimmed V and J ends, which lost 1 base and 4 bases, there was a span of 8 bases. The CDR3 sequence is 13 residues long. CDR3 in DNA: TGCAGTGCTAGAGGCGCAGGGTACAATGAGCAGTTCTTC. Translated: CSARGAGYNEQFF.

This clonotype was detected many times. The CDR3 sequence: CASFPENQETQYF. The CDR3 DNA is TGCGCCAGCTTTCCTGAGAACCAAGAGACCCAGTACTTC. This chain links TRBV5-1 with TRBJ2-5, with D uncertain. V was clipped by 7 bases and J by 0 bases, with 10 bases between them. The CDR3 totals 13 residues. Germline CDR1 SGHRS, CDR2 YFSETQ. Full variable domain (rest looked up from reference TRBV5-1 and TRBJ2-5): KAGVTQTPRYLIKTRGQQVTLSCSPISGHRSVSWYQQTPGQGLQFLFEYFSETQRNKGNFPGRFSGRQFSNSRSEMNVSTLELGDSALYLCASFPENQETQYFGPGTRLLVL.

This clonotype was counted many times. The chain links TRBV12-3 or TRBV12-4 to TRBJ2-1; 8 nucleotides match TRBD2. V shed 8 bases, J shed 3 bases, and the junction held 6 bases outside the gene matches. CDR3 length: 14 residues. The CDR3 DNA reads TGTGCCAGCTCCTTTAGCGGGATCTACAATGAGCAGTTCTTC. Its translation: CASSFSGIYNEQFF.

At least ten counts were recorded for this clonotype. The chain uses TRBV27 and TRBJ2-7, with D possibly being TRBD1 or TRBD2 (5 bases each). Germline CDR1 and CDR2: MNHEY and SMNVEV (reference sequence). CDR3 length: 15 residues. Trimming pared 4 bases from V and 6 bases from J, leaving 19 bases between. CDR3 nucleotide sequence: TGTGCCAGCAGTTCGGGGACCAGTGGAAGGACCGAGCAGTACTTC. Protein sequence: CASSSGTSGRTEQYF.